This T cell receptor (beta chain) was observed in a study of CD8+CD57+ T cells in acquired aplastic anemia. Looking at the study overall: Sequencing produced an average of about 11 million reads per healthy donor for CD4+ cells. Study-wide findings and caveats: Significant differences in CD8+ Simpson's diversity were not observed between patients and controls. Researchers report that twenty-nine CD8+ CDR3 sequences appeared in both patients and controls.

V lost 6 bases, J lost 4 bases, and 15 bases lay in between. CDR3 length: 14 amino acids. Genomic DNA, serving as template, underwent TCR beta VDJ and CDR3 profiling. Each CDR3 protein is one row after TCRdb ran MiXCR on the reads. The sample has roughly 420,000 distinct CDR3 sequences, around 72% seen once. This clonotype came up many times. The target antigen is unknown. Specimen: sorted CD4+, CD8+, or CD8+CD57+ T cells (not recorded which) from PBMCs. This sequence originates from a human donor in good health, serving as a control. The chain uses TRBV12-3 or TRBV12-4 and TRBJ1-1; D might be TRBD1 (6 bases). The CDR3 here is CASSPDSYSTEAFF. The CDR3 DNA is TGTGCCAGCAGCCCGGACAGTTATTCCACTGAAGCTTTCTTT.